The 8 T cell receptor beta chains given below trace back to one sample, sequenced in a study of cytomegalovirus exposure and HLA in healthy donors. With 60 Vbeta and 13 Jbeta primers, the PCR was carried out. The repertoire was sequenced with immunoSEQ multiplex PCR; TCRdb's copy has only in-frame clones and lacks some. The sample includes under 200,000 clones. Sequencing was performed on PBMCs. The receptors come from a man in his thirties or forties in good health and CMV-seronegative.

The chain recombines TRBV6-5 with TRBJ2-2; D unresolved. V dropped 4 bases and J dropped 7 bases, with 4 bases sitting between them. This CDR3 is 11 amino acids long. CDR1 and CDR2 (germline): MNHEY, SVGAGI. The CDR3 sequence is CASSSGGELFF. The CDR3 region has the DNA TGTGCCAGCAGTTCGGGCGGGGAGCTGTTTTTT.

The rearrangement uses TRBV18 and TRBJ2-3; D is undetermined. V was shortened by 2 bases and J by 0 bases, with 9 bases between the two germline ends. Germline V gene sequence: CDR1 KGHSH, CDR2 LQKENI. CDR3 size: 15 residues. This CDR3 is CASSPSQASTDTQYF. DNA for the CDR3: TGTGCCAGCTCACCATCCCAGGCAAGCACAGATACGCAGTATTTT.

The chain recombines TRBV6-5 with TRBJ1-6; a possible D gene is TRBD1 (5 bases). Trimming took off 6 bases at V and 6 bases at J, with 12 bases between the two ends. CDR3 length equals 14 residues. In germline, CDR1 is MNHEY, CDR2 SVGAGI. CDR3 DNA: TGTGCCAGCAGCGTCAGGGTGGGTAATTCACCCCTCCACTTT. Its protein is CASSVRVGNSPLHF.

The chain couples TRBV6-6 to TRBJ2-1, with TRBD2 matching over 14 bases. The CDR3 spans 16 residues. CDR1 and CDR2 from the germline V gene are MNHNY and SVGAGI (reference sequence). The J segment lost 6 bases and the V segment lost 4 bases, leaving 5 bases of the junction unmatched. The chain's CDR3 is CASSWGTSGRLNEQFF. CDR3 nucleotide sequence: TGTGCCAGCAGTTGGGGGACTAGCGGGAGACTCAATGAGCAGTTCTTC.

V usage is TRBV27 and J usage is TRBJ2-7; maybe TRBD1 (5 bases). The germline V gene encodes CDR1 MNHEY and CDR2 SMNVEV (reference sequence). Trimming left V 5 bases short and J 0 bases short, with 14 bases between. The CDR3 covers 15 residues. For the CDR3, the DNA is TGTGCCAGCAGTCCCCAGGGTTACGGCTCCTACGAGCAGTACTTC. It specifies CASSPQGYGSYEQYF.

The V gene is TRBV6-5, the J gene TRBJ2-5; 7 nucleotides align to TRBD1. Germline CDR1 MNHEY, CDR2 SVGAGI. The ends lost 0 bases at V and 11 bases at J; junction bases unmatched: 6. The CDR3 totals 13 residues. The CDR3 sequence is CASSYSRQGEQYF. CDR3 sequence (DNA): TGTGCCAGCAGTTACTCTAGACAGGGTGAGCAGTACTTC.

The chain is built from TRBV5-1 and TRBJ1-1, with 9 bases fitting TRBD1. V shed 1 base and J 3 bases; nucleotides not matched to a gene: 1. The CDR3 contains 14 residues. Germline assignment: CDR1 SGHRS and CDR2 YFSETQ. The CDR3: CASSLRTGDTEAFF. CDR3 in DNA: TGCGCCAGCAGCTTGAGGACAGGGGACACTGAAGCTTTCTTT.

This chain uses TRBV7-9 with TRBJ2-7; D is perhaps TRBD1 (6 bases). Germline assignment: CDR1 SEHNR and CDR2 FQNEAQ (reference sequence). There are 14 residues in the CDR3. V was cut by 6 bases and J by 0 bases, with 12 bases left in between. This chain's CDR3 is CASRPTGLSYEQYF. CDR3 sequence (DNA): TGTGCCAGCAGACCGACAGGACTCTCCTACGAGCAGTACTTC.